Listed below are T cell receptor beta chains from one sample, sequenced in a study of OX40 agonist ivuxolimab in advanced cancers. Some clones are missing from TCRdb's copy, which holds only in-frame ones; the method was immunoSEQ multiplex PCR. The table lists 13,000 or so clones, about three quarters of them singletons, with approximately 17% in the top ten. The sample was CD4+ or CD8+ T cells sorted from blood, taken in a trial of the OX40 agonist ivuxolimab. These receptors all come from an adult with an advanced solid tumor such as melanoma, head and neck, liver or kidney cancer. Each CDR3 is given without its conserved first and last residue.

>TRBV5-5
ASSPTFDRISYEQY
>TRBV10-3
AISDDSGGGGLTDTQY
>TRBV4-2
ASSLRTSGGARNEQF
>TRBV15
ATSRGGAGTQY
>TRBV15
ATSRDWRAYEQY
>TRBV9
ASSVDGTGISETQY
>TRBV9
ASSSSLAGAYNEQF
>TRBV6-1
ASSEAHGVGNQPQH
>TRBV18
ASSPPRTGVQETQY
>TRBV4-3
ASSQWPPGGYDNEQF
>TRBV7-8
ASSLDRHYEQY
>TRBV6-1
ASSADYSYEQY
>TRBV6-5
ASSYSIQGFYGYT
>TRBV19
ASNGQGWDGANVLT
>TRBV4-3
ASSQDRRAF
>TRBV7-9
ASSRPGKNTEAF
>TRBV27
ASSPTGGGYEQY
>TRBV6-4
ASTTGGAYEQY
>TRBV30
AWDRAHTDTQY
>TRBV27
ASSSNRGLEETQY
>TRBV9
ASSVVPLSSGNTIY
>TRBV12-2
ASRLERSTRDQPQH
>TRBV27
ASSFGGRTYEQY
>TRBV7-2
ASSYSPGTISYEQY
>TRBV5-4
ASSWDLKSTDTQY
>TRBV6-6
ASSWGAFLSYEQY
>TRBV25-1
ASSEDSQLVAF
>TRBV15
ATSRPQDRGRAF
>TRBV29-1
SVLANEQF
>TRBV11-2
ASSLTDRGFYEQY
>TRBV4-3
ASSQDLGNNQPQH
>TRBV7-2
ASGGLAGPGTGELF
>TRBV6-5
ASSYWTGDGEQF
>TRBV6-5
ASGQETQY
>TRBV5-1
ASSFTSGSYEQY
>TRBV9
ASSVGFEAEQY
>TRBV5-6
ASSFWGYNEKLF
>TRBV2
ASSRTGFEDNEQF
>TRBV5-4
ASSPWRRETQY
>TRBV19
ASSIVPGNQDTQY
>TRBV9
ASSSKDQNGYT
>TRBV19
ASSMKETWALH
>TRBV4-1
ASSVRQGANQPQH